This T cell receptor beta chain is from a study of T-cell reconstitution after alpha-beta-depleted transplantation in children. Preparing the TCRbeta library involved the use of unique molecular identifiers. A single record per CDR3 protein comes from TCRdb applying MiXCR to the PCR reads. The sample shows about 110,000 distinct CDR3 sequences, approximately 6% of them seen only once. The CDR3 is 15 residues long. V was clipped by 1 base and J by 4 bases; unmatched bases: 4. Germline V lookup: CDR1 SGHRS, CDR2 YFSETQ. A few counts support this clonotype. The sequence derives from a male patient aged 2-15 years who had a stem cell transplant for acute lymphoblastic leukemia, so the T cells may come from the graft donor. This chain connects TRBV5-1 to TRBJ1-4; 7 bases are a match to TRBD1. Sequencing was performed on PBMCs, mostly from graft donor cells, taken 360 days after TCRalphabeta/CD19-depleted stem cell transplant. The CDR3 DNA sequence: TGCGCCAGCAGCTTGAGGACAGGCATTAATGAAAAACTGTTTTTT. Amino acids: CASSLRTGINEKLFF.